This T cell receptor beta chain comes out of a study of cytotoxic CD8 clonotypes in ibrutinib-treated CLL. Clones were sequenced by immunoSEQ multiplex PCR, and TCRdb holds only the in-frame ones, with some missing. The sample includes roughly 250,000 clones, roughly 70% of them seen just once. This CDR3 region has 17 residues. The germline CDR1 and CDR2 sequences are SNHLY and FYNNEI. V lost 3 bases and J lost 6, with 24 bases in between. The receptor was isolated from a human donor with chronic lymphocytic leukemia. This specimen consisted of PBMCs, obtained after 24 months of ibrutinib treatment. V is TRBV2 and J is TRBJ2-7, with D tentatively TRBD1 (5 bases). As DNA, the CDR3 is TGTGCCAGCAGTGATACGGTGGACGGCAGGGTTTTTATCGAGCAGTACTTC. The encoded protein is CASSDTVDGRVFIEQYF.